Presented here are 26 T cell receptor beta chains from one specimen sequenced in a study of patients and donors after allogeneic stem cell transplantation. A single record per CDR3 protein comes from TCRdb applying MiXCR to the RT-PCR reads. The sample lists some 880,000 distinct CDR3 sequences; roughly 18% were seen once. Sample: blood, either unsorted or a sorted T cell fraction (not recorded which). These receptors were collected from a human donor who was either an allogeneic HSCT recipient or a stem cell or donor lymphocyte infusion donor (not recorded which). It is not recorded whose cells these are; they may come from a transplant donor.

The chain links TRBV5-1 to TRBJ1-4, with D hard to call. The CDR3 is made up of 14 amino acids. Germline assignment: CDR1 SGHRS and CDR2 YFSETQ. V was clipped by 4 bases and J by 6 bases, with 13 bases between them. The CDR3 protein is CASSPRRWDEKLFF. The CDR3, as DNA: TGCGCCAGCAGCCCCAGACGGTGGGATGAAAAACTGTTTTTT.

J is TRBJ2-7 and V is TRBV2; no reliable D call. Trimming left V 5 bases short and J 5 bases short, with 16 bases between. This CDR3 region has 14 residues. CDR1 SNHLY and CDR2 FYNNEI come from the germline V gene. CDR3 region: CASSMTSAGNEQYF. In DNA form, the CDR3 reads TGTGCCAGCAGTATGACCTCGGCAGGAAACGAGCAGTACTTC.

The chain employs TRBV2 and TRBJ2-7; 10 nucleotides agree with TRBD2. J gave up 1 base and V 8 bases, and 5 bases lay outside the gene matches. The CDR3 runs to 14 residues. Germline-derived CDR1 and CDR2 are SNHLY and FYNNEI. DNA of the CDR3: TGTGCCAGCGAGCGGGAGGGCCGTTCCTACGAGCAGTACTTC. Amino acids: CASEREGRSYEQYF.

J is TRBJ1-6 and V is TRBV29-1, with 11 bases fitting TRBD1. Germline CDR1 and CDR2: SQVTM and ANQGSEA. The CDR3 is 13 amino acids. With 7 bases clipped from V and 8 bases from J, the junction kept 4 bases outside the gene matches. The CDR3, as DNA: TGCAGCGCCCGGACAGGGGGCGATTCACCCCTCCACTTT. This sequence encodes CSARTGGDSPLHF.

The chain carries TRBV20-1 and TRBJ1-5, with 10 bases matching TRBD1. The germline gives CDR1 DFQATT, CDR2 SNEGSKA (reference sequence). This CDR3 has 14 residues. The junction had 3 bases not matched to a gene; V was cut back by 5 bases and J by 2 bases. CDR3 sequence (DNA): TGCAGTGCTTGGACAGGGGGAGGCAATCAGCCCCAGCATTTT. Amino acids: CSAWTGGGNQPQHF.

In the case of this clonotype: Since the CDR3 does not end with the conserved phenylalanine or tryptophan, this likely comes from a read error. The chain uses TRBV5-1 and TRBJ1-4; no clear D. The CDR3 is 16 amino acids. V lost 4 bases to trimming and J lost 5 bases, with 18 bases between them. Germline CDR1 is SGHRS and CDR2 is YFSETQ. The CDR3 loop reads CASSREGPSSNEKLFL. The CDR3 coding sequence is TGCGCCAGCAGCCGGGAGGGTCCTTCCTCAAATGAAAAACTGTTTCTT.

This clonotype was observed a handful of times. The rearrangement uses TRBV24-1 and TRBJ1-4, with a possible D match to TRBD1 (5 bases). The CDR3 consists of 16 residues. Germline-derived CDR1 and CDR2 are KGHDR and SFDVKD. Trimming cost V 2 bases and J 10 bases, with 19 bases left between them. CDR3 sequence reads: CATSDSGTGPGGKLFF. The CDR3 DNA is TGTGCCACCAGTGATTCGGGGACGGGCCCCGGCGGAAAACTGTTTTTT.

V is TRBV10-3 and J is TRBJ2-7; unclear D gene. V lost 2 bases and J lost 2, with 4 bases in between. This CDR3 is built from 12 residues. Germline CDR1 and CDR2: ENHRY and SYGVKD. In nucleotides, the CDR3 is TGTGCCATCAGTGAGACCACCTACGAGCAGTACTTC. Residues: CAISETTYEQYF.

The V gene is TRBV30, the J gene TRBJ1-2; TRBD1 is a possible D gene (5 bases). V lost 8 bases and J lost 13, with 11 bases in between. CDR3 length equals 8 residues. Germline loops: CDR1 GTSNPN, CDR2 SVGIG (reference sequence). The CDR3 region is CALQGPTF. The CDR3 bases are TGTGCCCTTCAGGGCCCCACCTTC.

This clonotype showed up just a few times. The CDR3 nucleotides are TGTGCCAGCAGCGGCGGAGGGGCTCAATACACAGATACGCAGTATTTT. Translation: CASSGGGAQYTDTQYF. The chain carries TRBV5-8 and TRBJ2-3; D perhaps matches TRBD2 (6 bases). This CDR3 has 16 amino acids. Trimming removed 4 bases from V and 2 bases from J, with 17 bases in between. Germline assignment: CDR1 SGHTS and CDR2 YDEGEE. The full variable domain, with the rest looked up from reference TRBV5-8 and TRBJ2-3, is EAGVTQSPTHLIKTRGQQATLRCSPISGHTSVYWYQQALGLGLQFLLWYDEGEERNRGNFPPRFSGRQFPNYSSELNVNALELEDSALYLCASSGGGAQYTDTQYFGPGTRLTVL.

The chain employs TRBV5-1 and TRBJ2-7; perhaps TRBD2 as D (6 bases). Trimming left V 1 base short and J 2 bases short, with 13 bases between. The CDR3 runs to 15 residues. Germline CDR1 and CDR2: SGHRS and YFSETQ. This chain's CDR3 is CASSLQSGYPYEQYF. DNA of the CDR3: TGCGCCAGCAGCTTGCAGAGCGGGTACCCCTACGAGCAGTACTTC.

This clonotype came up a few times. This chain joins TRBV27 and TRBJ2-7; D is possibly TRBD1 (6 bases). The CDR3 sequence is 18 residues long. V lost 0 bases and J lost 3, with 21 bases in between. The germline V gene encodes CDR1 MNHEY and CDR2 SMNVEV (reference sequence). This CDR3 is CASSLSGLVGTQYYEQYF. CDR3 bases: TGTGCCAGCAGTTTATCCGGACTGGTAGGGACACAGTACTACGAGCAGTACTTC.

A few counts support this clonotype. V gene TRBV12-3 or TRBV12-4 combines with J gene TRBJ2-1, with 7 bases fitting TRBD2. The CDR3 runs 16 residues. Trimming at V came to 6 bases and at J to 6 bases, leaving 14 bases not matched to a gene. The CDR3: CASRRSGGRGSNEQFF. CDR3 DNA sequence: TGTGCCAGCAGGCGTTCGGGTGGGCGGGGGAGCAATGAGCAGTTCTTC.

CDR3 bases: TGCAGTGCTAGAGGGCTAGCGGGAGGGCTAGGGCAGTTCTTC. It specifies CSARGLAGGLGQFF. The J gene is TRBJ2-1, the V gene TRBV20-1; 12 bases match TRBD2. After removal of 1 base from V and 12 bases from J, the junction contained 7 bases not matched to a gene. CDR1 is DFQATT, CDR2 SNEGSKA, per germline (reference sequence). The CDR3 is 14 residues long.

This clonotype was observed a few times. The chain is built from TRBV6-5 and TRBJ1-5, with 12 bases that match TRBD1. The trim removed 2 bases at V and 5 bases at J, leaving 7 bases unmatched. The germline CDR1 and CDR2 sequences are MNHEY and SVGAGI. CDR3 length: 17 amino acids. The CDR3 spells CASSYTLGQGADQPQHF. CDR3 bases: TGTGCCAGCAGTTACACCTTGGGACAGGGGGCCGATCAGCCCCAGCATTTT.

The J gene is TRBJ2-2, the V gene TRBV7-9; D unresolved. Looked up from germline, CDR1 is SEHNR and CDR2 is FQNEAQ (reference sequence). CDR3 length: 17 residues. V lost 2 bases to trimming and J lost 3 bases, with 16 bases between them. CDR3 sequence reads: CASSLFRGTDYTGELFF. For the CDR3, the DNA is TGTGCCAGCAGCTTATTTCGAGGAACAGATTACACCGGGGAGCTGTTTTTT.

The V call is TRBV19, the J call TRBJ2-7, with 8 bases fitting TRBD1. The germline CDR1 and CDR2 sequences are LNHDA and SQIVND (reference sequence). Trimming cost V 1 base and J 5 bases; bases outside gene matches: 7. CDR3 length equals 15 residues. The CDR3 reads CASSIGQDRVHEQYF. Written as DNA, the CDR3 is TGTGCCAGTAGTATAGGCCAGGACAGGGTACACGAGCAGTACTTC.

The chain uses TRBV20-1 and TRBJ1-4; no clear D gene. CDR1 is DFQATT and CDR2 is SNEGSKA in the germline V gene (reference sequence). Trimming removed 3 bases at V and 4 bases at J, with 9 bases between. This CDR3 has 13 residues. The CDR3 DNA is TGCAGTGCTAGTCCAGGAGATAATGAAAAACTGTTTTTT. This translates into CSASPGDNEKLFF.

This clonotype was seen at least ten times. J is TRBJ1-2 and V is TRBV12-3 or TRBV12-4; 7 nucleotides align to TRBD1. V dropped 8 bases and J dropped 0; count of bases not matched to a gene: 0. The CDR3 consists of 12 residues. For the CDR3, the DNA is TGTGCCAGCGGACAGGCTAACTATGGCTACACCTTC. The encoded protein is CASGQANYGYTF.

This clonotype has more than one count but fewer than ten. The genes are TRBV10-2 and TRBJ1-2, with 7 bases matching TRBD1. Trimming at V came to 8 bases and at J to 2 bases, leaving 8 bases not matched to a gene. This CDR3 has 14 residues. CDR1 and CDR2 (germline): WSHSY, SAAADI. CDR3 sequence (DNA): TGCGCCAGCGGAGGCCGGGACAGAAACTATGGCTACACCTTC. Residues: CASGGRDRNYGYTF.

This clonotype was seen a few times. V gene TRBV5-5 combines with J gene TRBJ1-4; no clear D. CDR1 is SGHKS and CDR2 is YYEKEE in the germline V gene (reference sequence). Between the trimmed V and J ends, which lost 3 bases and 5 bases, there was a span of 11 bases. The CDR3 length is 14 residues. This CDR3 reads CASSSGRENEKLFF. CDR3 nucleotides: TGTGCCAGCAGCTCCGGGAGAGAAAATGAAAAACTGTTTTTT.

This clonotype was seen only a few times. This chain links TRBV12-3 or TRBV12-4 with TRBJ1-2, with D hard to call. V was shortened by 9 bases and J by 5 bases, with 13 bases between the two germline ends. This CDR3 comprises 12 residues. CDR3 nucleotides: TGTGCCAGTGGGGAGGGATGGTATGGCTACACCTTC. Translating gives CASGEGWYGYTF.

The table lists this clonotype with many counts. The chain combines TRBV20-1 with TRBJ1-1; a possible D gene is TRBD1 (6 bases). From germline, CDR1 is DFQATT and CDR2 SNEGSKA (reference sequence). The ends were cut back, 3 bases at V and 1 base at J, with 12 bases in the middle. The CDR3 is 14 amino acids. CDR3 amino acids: CSASPGHPNTEAFF. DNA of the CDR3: TGCAGTGCTAGTCCGGGACATCCGAACACTGAAGCTTTCTTT.

CDR3 in DNA: TGTGCCAGCAGCCAAGCACAGGGCAGATCACCCCTCCACTTT. Translating gives CASSQAQGRSPLHF. The J gene is TRBJ1-6, the V gene TRBV3-1, with D possibly being TRBD1 (6 bases). This CDR3 contains 14 residues. Trimming removed 1 base from V and 10 bases from J, with 11 bases in between. Germline loops: CDR1 LGHDT, CDR2 YNNKEL (reference sequence).

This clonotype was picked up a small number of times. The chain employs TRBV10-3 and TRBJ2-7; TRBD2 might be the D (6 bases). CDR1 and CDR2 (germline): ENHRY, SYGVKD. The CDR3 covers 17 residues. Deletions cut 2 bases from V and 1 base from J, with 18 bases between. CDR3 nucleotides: TGTGCCATCAGTGAGCCTAGCGAACTCCATTCTTCCTACGAGCAGTACTTC. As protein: CAISEPSELHSSYEQYF.

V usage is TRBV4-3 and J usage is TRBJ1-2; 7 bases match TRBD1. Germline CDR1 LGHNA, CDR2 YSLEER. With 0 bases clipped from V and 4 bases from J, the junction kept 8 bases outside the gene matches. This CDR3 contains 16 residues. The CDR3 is CASSQDRSGTVYGYTF. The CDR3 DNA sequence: TGCGCCAGCAGCCAAGATCGGTCGGGGACAGTCTATGGCTACACCTTC.